This T cell receptor beta chain was found in a study of CD8+ T cells in alopecia areata. Study observations and caveats: An increase in clonality over normal scalp was evident in lesional scalp, especially alopecia totalis/universalis.

This clone was seen more than once but under ten times. The antigen is unknown. Peripheral blood, together with lesional scalp punch biopsies, was collected from alopecia areata patients. Extraction of RNA preceded its reverse transcription into cDNA, which served as the sequencing template. Produced via immunoSEQ multiplex PCR; TCRdb's table is partial and in-frame only. The sample lists tens of thousands of clones; 51% were seen once. This CDR3 comprises 11 residues. Germline CDR1 SQVTM, CDR2 ANQGSEA. V shed 6 bases, J shed 13 bases, and the junction held 9 bases outside the gene matches. The sequencing sample was made of NKG2D-high CD8+ T cells sorted from blood. This receptor was taken from a human donor with alopecia areata. The chain recombines TRBV29-1 with TRBJ2-1; TRBD1 aligns across 7 bases. The CDR3 sequence: CSVGQLMYQFF. The CDR3, as DNA: TGCAGCGTGGGACAGCTAATGTATCAGTTCTTC.